This TCR beta chain is from a study of beta chain features in type 1 diabetes. This clone came up a few times. What it recognizes is unknown. The germline V gene has CDR1 GTSNPN and CDR2 SVGIG (reference sequence). V was pared by 4 bases and J by 2 bases, with 11 bases between. This CDR3 comprises 13 residues. Whole-study results and caveats: With patients and controls alike, PCR might favor shorter templates to an equal degree.

Only one heparinised blood draw was taken per donor, and its volume averaged around 110 mL. The whole isolated RNA underwent reverse transcription, so sequencing captured expressed TCRB transcripts. For naive, central memory and regulatory T cell samples, reads averaged about 3.7 million. Sequenced by immunoSEQ multiplex PCR; TCRdb stores in-frame clones only, minus some. Of about 230,000 clones listed, over 9.5% are singletons. The source of this sequence is a woman aged 18-29 years in good health. J is TRBJ1-2 and V is TRBV30; D is uncertain. Sequenced: naive CD4+ T cells from blood. In nucleotides, the CDR3 is TGTGCCTGGATAAGGAGCGAGAACTATGGCTACACCTTC. It translates to CAWIRSENYGYTF.